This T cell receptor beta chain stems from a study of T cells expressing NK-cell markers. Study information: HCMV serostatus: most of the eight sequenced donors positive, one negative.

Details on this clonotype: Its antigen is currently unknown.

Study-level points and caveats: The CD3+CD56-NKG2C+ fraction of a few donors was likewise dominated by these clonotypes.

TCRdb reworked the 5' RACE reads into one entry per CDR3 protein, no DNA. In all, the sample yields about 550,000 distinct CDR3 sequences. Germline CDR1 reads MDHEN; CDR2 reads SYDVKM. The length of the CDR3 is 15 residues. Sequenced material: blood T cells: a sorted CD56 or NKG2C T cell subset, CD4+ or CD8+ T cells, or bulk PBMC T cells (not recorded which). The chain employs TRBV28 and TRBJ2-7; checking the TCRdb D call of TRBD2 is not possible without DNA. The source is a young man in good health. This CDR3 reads CASSLTSDNAREQYF.